The clone carrying this T cell receptor beta chain was observed many times. Its target is not known. A universal primer site and UMIs were added as TCR cDNA was made by 5'RACE template switching. One entry per CDR3 protein results from TCRdb running MiXCR on the 5' RACE reads. The table lists 300,000 to 350,000 distinct CDR3 sequences, about 10% of them singletons. The data are from a study of T cells after yellow fever vaccination. Whole-study context: Fractions containing few cells were prepared with SMART-Seq v4 Ultra Low Input. Whole-study findings and limits: Most clones from primary vaccination were detected again post-booster (about 96% CD4, around 90% CD8).

V was cut by 4 bases and J by 8 bases, with 20 bases left in between. The CDR3 runs to 15 residues. In germline, CDR1 is MNHEY, CDR2 SMNVEV (reference sequence). The specimen was CD4+ T cells sorted from PBMCs, collected 45 days after the yellow fever booster vaccination. The clonotype originates from a young man who received the YFV17D yellow fever vaccine. J is TRBJ1-2 and V is TRBV27; TRBD1 is a possible D gene (5 bases). CDR3 protein: CASSSGDSLKGGYTF. CDR3 bases: TGTGCCAGCAGTTCCGGTGACAGCCTAAAGGGGGGCTACACCTTC.